Shown below are 25 T cell receptor beta chains from a single sample sequenced in a study of T cell responses to AZD1222 COVID-19 vaccine. Repertoires were generated with immunoSEQ multiplex PCR, while TCRdb's copy carries only in-frame clones and drops some. The sample holds about 120,000 clones; 85% to 90% are singletons and the top ten take about 3%. The sample in question was peripheral blood, obtained 28 days after the second AZD1222 dose. Receptors were obtained from an adult who received the AZD1222 COVID-19 vaccine.

The chain carries TRBV30 and TRBJ1-2; 7 bases agree with TRBD1. The CDR3 loop spans 14 amino acids. V lost 2 bases, J lost 4 bases, and 7 bases stayed unmatched. CDR1 is GTSNPN, CDR2 SVGIG, per germline (reference sequence). The CDR3 region has the DNA TGTGCCTGGAGTTGGGACAGTGGTGCCTATGGCTACACCTTC. Amino acid sequence: CAWSWDSGAYGYTF.

This clone was picked up one time. V usage is TRBV11-3 and J usage is TRBJ2-7; D is perhaps TRBD1 (5 bases). CDR1 and CDR2 (germline): SGHNT, YENEEA. V lost 1 base to trimming and J lost 3 bases, with 13 bases between them. CDR3 length: 15 residues. The CDR3 spells CASSLGGAAGYEQYF. DNA for the CDR3: TGTGCCAGCAGCTTAGGTGGGGCCGCTGGCTACGAGCAGTACTTC.

This clone is a singleton in its sample. This chain joins TRBV7-2 and TRBJ2-2; possible D gene TRBD2, 6 bases. V was shortened by 2 bases and J by 1 base, with 8 bases between the two germline ends. CDR1 and CDR2 (germline): SGHTA, FQGNSA. The CDR3 spans 15 residues. The CDR3 bases are TGTGCCAGCAGCTTAAGCGGGCGGAACACCGGGGAGCTGTTTTTT. It codes for CASSLSGRNTGELFF.

The J gene is TRBJ1-4, the V gene TRBV2; TRBD1 is a possible D gene (5 bases). Germline V gene data show CDR1 as SNHLY and CDR2 as FYNNEI. V dropped 0 bases and J dropped 5 bases, with 13 bases sitting between them. The CDR3 consists of 16 residues. Written as DNA, the CDR3 is TGTGCCAGCAGTGAAGCGATCGGCAGGGCGAATGAAAAACTGTTTTTT. Encoded protein: CASSEAIGRANEKLFF. The variable domain in full, completed from reference TRBV2 and TRBJ1-4, reads EPEVTQTPSHQVTQMGQEVILRCVPISNHLYFYWYRQILGQKVEFLVSFYNNEISEKSEIFDDQFSVERPDGSNFTLKIRSTKLEDSAMYFCASSEAIGRANEKLFFGSGTQLSVL.

The rearrangement uses TRBV11-3 and TRBJ2-7; a possible D gene is TRBD2 (7 bases). The germline V gene encodes CDR1 SGHNT and CDR2 YENEEA. CDR3 size: 15 residues. V was clipped by 5 bases and J by 2 bases, with 16 bases between them. As DNA, the CDR3 is TGTGCCAGCAGCGAAAAGGGGGGGAGGCCCTACGAGCAGTACTTC. This encodes CASSEKGGRPYEQYF. Drawing the rest from reference TRBV11-3 and TRBJ2-7, the complete variable domain is EAGVVQSPRYKIIEKKQPVAFWCNPISGHNTLYWYLQNLGQGPELLIRYENEEAVDDSQLPKDRFSAERLKGVDSTLKIQPAELGDSAVYLCASSEKGGRPYEQYFGPGTRLTVT.

The chain uses TRBV11-2 and TRBJ1-2; no firm D call. This CDR3 contains 13 residues. Trimming pared 7 bases from V and 6 bases from J, leaving 15 bases between. Germline loops: CDR1 SGHAT, CDR2 FQNNGV. CDR3 DNA: TGTGCCAGCAACCCAACGGGAAAAGATGGCTACACCTTC. Translated: CASNPTGKDGYTF.

The chain employs TRBV19 and TRBJ1-5; D is ambiguous. Germline CDR1 and CDR2: LNHDA and SQIVND (reference sequence). Trimming took off 8 bases at V and 9 bases at J, with 17 bases between the two ends. The CDR3 runs to 13 residues. CDR3 region: CASSQDVPRPQHF. The CDR3 nucleotides read TGTGCCAGTTCCCAGGACGTCCCGAGGCCCCAGCATTTT.

The V and J genes are TRBV28 and TRBJ2-7, with 7 positions matching TRBD1. The CDR3 sequence is 14 residues long. Germline V gene data show CDR1 as MDHEN and CDR2 as SYDVKM. V lost 3 bases and J lost 6; bases outside the gene matches: 8. The CDR3 loop is CASSFPDRVSEQYF. CDR3 coding DNA: TGTGCCAGCAGTTTCCCCGACAGGGTAAGCGAGCAGTACTTC.

This clone was counted between two and nine times. The rearrangement joins TRBV10-1 to TRBJ1-2; D ambiguous. CDR3 size: 13 residues. Germline CDR1 WNHNN, CDR2 SYGVQD (reference sequence). The V gene lost 3 bases and the J gene lost 7 bases, with 12 bases spanning the gap. The CDR3 protein is CASSESRRGGYTF. The DNA of the CDR3 is TGCGCCAGCAGTGAATCCCGGCGGGGTGGCTACACCTTC.

The chain combines TRBV19 with TRBJ1-2; 7 nucleotides agree with TRBD1. The CDR3 covers 14 residues. The germline V gene has CDR1 LNHDA and CDR2 SQIVND (reference sequence). Unmatched junction bases numbered 11, after V lost 9 bases and J lost 4 bases. The CDR3 spells CASEPGQRSYGYTF. The CDR3 DNA reads as TGTGCCAGCGAGCCGGGACAGAGGAGCTATGGCTACACCTTC.

The chain has TRBV7-2 and TRBJ1-3; D uncertain. Germline V CDR1 and CDR2: SGHTA, FQGNSA. The CDR3 runs to 15 residues. Trimming removed 4 bases at V and 0 bases at J, with 10 bases between. Written as DNA, the CDR3 is TGTGCCAGCAGCTCGGACGGGAGCTCTGGAAACACCATATATTTT. Translated: CASSSDGSSGNTIYF. Looking up the rest from reference TRBV7-2 and TRBJ1-3 gives the full variable domain: GAGVSQSPSNKVTEKGKDVELRCDPISGHTALYWYRQSLGQGLEFLIYFQGNSAPDKSGLPSDRFSAERTGGSVSTLTIQRTQQEDSAVYLCASSSDGSSGNTIYFGEGSWLTVV.

This chain connects TRBV3-1 (or the pseudogene TRBV3-2) to TRBJ1-1; D is possibly TRBD1 (5 bases). The CDR3 runs 14 residues. The ends were cut back, 4 bases at V and 2 bases at J, with 11 bases in the middle. CDR1 is LGHDT, CDR2 YNNKEL, per germline (reference sequence). The CDR3 here is CASSRGQVNTEAFF. The DNA for the CDR3 is TGTGCCAGCAGCCGCGGACAAGTAAACACTGAAGCTTTCTTT.

The CDR3 reads CASKLIRGRVIQPQHF. The CDR3, as DNA: TGTGCCAGCAAATTAATTCGGGGCAGGGTGATCCAGCCCCAGCATTTT. The chain carries TRBV3-1 (or the pseudogene TRBV3-2) and TRBJ1-5, with a weak D call TRBD1 (5 bases). The CDR3 covers 16 residues. V lost 7 bases, J lost 7 bases, and 23 bases lay in between. Per germline, CDR1 LGHDT and CDR2 YNNKEL (reference sequence).

This clone occurred a few times. The V gene is TRBV5-1, the J gene TRBJ2-2; D is uncertain. The CDR3 is 15 residues long. V was cut by 5 bases and J by 1 base, with 12 bases left in between. The germline CDR1 and CDR2 sequences are SGHRS and YFSETQ. The CDR3 loop reads CASSQESMNTGELFF. The DNA of the CDR3 is TGCGCCAGCAGTCAGGAGTCCATGAACACCGGGGAGCTGTTTTTT.

J is TRBJ1-2 and V is TRBV12-3 or TRBV12-4; 7 positions agree with TRBD1. The J segment lost 10 bases and the V segment lost 5 bases, leaving 7 bases of the junction unmatched. This CDR3 spans 12 amino acids. The CDR3 nucleotides are TGTGCCAGCAGTCCGACAGGGCTTGACTACACCTTC. Translated, it gives CASSPTGLDYTF.

The chain has TRBV9 and TRBJ1-6, with a tentative D call TRBD1 (6 bases). Germline loops: CDR1 SGDLS, CDR2 YYNGEE. The CDR3 loop spans 15 amino acids. Trimming shortened V by 4 bases and J by 8 bases, and 16 bases separated the two germline ends. The CDR3 sequence: CASSPLDRPYSPLHF. The CDR3 region has the DNA TGTGCCAGCAGCCCCCTGGACAGACCCTATTCACCCCTCCACTTT. The whole variable domain, filled in from reference TRBV9 and TRBJ1-6, reads DSGVTQTPKHLITATGQRVTLRCSPRSGDLSVYWYQQSLDQGLQFLIQYYNGEERAKGNILERFSAQQFPDLHSELNLSSLELGDSALYFCASSPLDRPYSPLHFGNGTRLTVT.

This clone was picked up a small number of times. The chain couples TRBV3-1 (or the pseudogene TRBV3-2) to TRBJ2-7; 12 nucleotides agree with TRBD2. This CDR3 contains 15 residues. Germline V lookup: CDR1 LGHDT, CDR2 YNNKEL (reference sequence). Trimming removed 4 bases from V and 2 bases from J; junction bases left unmatched: 3. The CDR3 spells CASSPGLAGPYEQYF. The CDR3 DNA is TGTGCCAGCAGCCCGGGACTAGCGGGCCCCTACGAGCAGTACTTC.

V usage is TRBV12-3 or TRBV12-4 and J usage is TRBJ1-6; no reliable D call. Deletions cut 5 bases from V and 5 bases from J, with 7 bases between. The CDR3 consists of 13 residues. CDR3 protein: CASSLNHNSPLHF. In DNA, the CDR3 is TGTGCCAGCAGTCTCAACCATAATTCACCCCTCCACTTT.

The CDR3 spells CASSQDEGRSSGNEKLFF. The CDR3 DNA reads as TGTGCCAGCAGCCAAGACGAGGGCCGGAGCAGCGGTAATGAAAAACTGTTTTTT. This chain uses TRBV14 with TRBJ1-4, with D hard to call. CDR1 is SGHDN and CDR2 is FVKESK in the germline V gene. The CDR3 covers 18 residues. Trimming took 0 bases from V and 4 from J, leaving 18 bases between them.

This sequence joins TRBV4-1 and TRBJ2-1, with 10 bases lining up with TRBD1. The V and J ends lost 3 bases and 6 bases, in that order; junction bases with no gene match: 8. Germline values: CDR1 MGHRA, CDR2 YSYEKL. This CDR3 comprises 16 residues. CDR3 coding DNA: TGCGCCAGCAGCCATGCCGACAGGGGGCGCAGCAATGAGCAGTTCTTC. It yields the protein CASSHADRGRSNEQFF.

Comment on this clone: One junction end disagrees with the germline gene, perhaps due to a read error. The chain has TRBV3-1 (or the pseudogene TRBV3-2) and TRBJ1-1, with 10 nucleotides matching TRBD1. The CDR3 spans 12 residues. Germline CDR1 is LGHDT and CDR2 is YNNKEL (reference sequence). In DNA form, the CDR3 reads TGTGCCAGCAGCGCCCCGGGACAGGGGAGCGTCTTT. Protein product: CASSAPGQGSVF.

The V call is TRBV10-3, the J call TRBJ2-7; unclear D gene. The CDR3 length is 13 residues. The ends were cut back, 2 bases at V and 2 bases at J, with 7 bases in the middle. Germline V CDR1 and CDR2: ENHRY, SYGVKD. The CDR3 is CAISERHPYEQYF. The CDR3, as DNA: TGTGCCATCAGTGAGCGGCACCCCTACGAGCAGTACTTC.

This clone showed up just once. V is TRBV5-5 and J is TRBJ2-5, with 10 bases lining up with TRBD2. The CDR3 loop spans 15 amino acids. The trim removed 2 bases at V and 1 base at J, leaving 2 bases unmatched. CDR1 is SGHKS, CDR2 YYEKEE, per germline (reference sequence). The CDR3 reads CASSLLAGSQETQYF. Here the CDR3 DNA reads TGTGCCAGCAGCTTACTAGCGGGGTCCCAAGAGACCCAGTACTTC. The full variable domain, completed using reference TRBV5-5 and TRBJ2-5, is DAGVTQSPTHLIKTRGQQVTLRCSPISGHKSVSWYQQVLGQGPQFIFQYYEKEERGRGNFPDRFSARQFPNYSSELNVNALLLGDSALYLCASSLLAGSQETQYFGPGTRLLVL.

The rearrangement joins TRBV5-1 to TRBJ2-1; D remains ambiguous. Germline values: CDR1 SGHRS, CDR2 YFSETQ. The germline V and J ends were trimmed by 2 bases and 9 bases, with 15 bases remaining between them. The CDR3 covers 14 residues. In DNA, the CDR3 is TGCGCCAGCAGCTTAGGGTTTGAAGGCAGTGAGCAGTTCTTC. This codes for CASSLGFEGSEQFF.

The chain employs TRBV6-6 and TRBJ1-1; no definite D call. The germline gives CDR1 MNHNY, CDR2 SVGAGI (reference sequence). The CDR3 is 11 residues long. The germline V and J ends were trimmed by 8 bases and 4 bases, with 8 bases remaining between them. For the CDR3, the DNA is TGTGCCAGCTCGTGGAGCACTGAAGCTTTCTTT. It specifies CASSWSTEAFF.